The 15 T cell receptor beta chains reported below all come from one sample, sequenced in a study of siplizumab effects on memory and regulatory T cells. The method was immunoSEQ multiplex PCR; TCRdb's version includes in-frame clones alone and lacks a portion of them. This table holds approximately 120,000 clones, roughly 95% found once. Sequencing used non-Treg CD4+ T cells sorted from blood. These receptors all come from a human donor in good health.

V is TRBV27 and J is TRBJ1-4; D is unclear. CDR3 length: 14 residues. V shed 8 bases and J shed 3 bases, with 13 bases lying between them. In germline, CDR1 is MNHEY, CDR2 SMNVEV (reference sequence). This chain's CDR3 is CASAREGSNEKLFF. The CDR3 region has the DNA TGTGCCAGCGCGAGGGAGGGATCTAATGAAAAACTGTTTTTT.

This clone has a handful of counts. The V and J genes are TRBV12-5 and TRBJ2-3; D unresolved. Germline CDR1 is LGHNT and CDR2 is FRNRAP. Between the trimmed V and J ends, which lost 5 bases and 3 bases, there was a span of 15 bases. This CDR3 is 15 amino acids long. As DNA, the CDR3 is TGTGCTAGTGGTGCCCCCCCAGCGTCTACAGATACGCAGTATTTT. It codes for CASGAPPASTDTQYF.

This chain connects TRBV7-3 to TRBJ2-1, with 8 bases lining up with TRBD1. Germline V CDR1 and CDR2: SGHTA, FQGTGA. CDR3 length: 17 amino acids. With V trimmed by 1 base and J by 1 base, 6 bases remained unmatched. The CDR3 protein is CASSLIPDRVSYNEQFF. The CDR3 DNA reads TGTGCCAGCAGCTTAATCCCGGACAGGGTGTCCTACAATGAGCAGTTCTTC.

The genes are TRBV4-1 and TRBJ2-3; the match to TRBD2 covers 9 bases. Germline trimming cut 4 bases from V and 2 bases from J; bases unmatched to any gene: 4. The CDR3 length is 15 residues. CDR1 MGHRA and CDR2 YSYEKL come from the germline V gene. The CDR3 protein is CASSPTSGNTDTQYF. In DNA, the CDR3 is TGCGCCAGCAGCCCGACTAGCGGCAACACAGATACGCAGTATTTT.

The genes are TRBV4-3 and TRBJ1-2; a possible D gene is TRBD1 (5 bases). V lost 1 base to trimming and J lost 2 bases, with 8 bases between them. CDR1 is LGHNA, CDR2 YSLEER, per germline. This CDR3 spans 14 amino acids. The CDR3, as DNA: TGCGCCAGCAGCCAAGTAGGACAAAACTATGGCTACACCTTC. Amino acids: CASSQVGQNYGYTF.

The V call is TRBV7-6, the J call TRBJ2-6; D may be TRBD1 or TRBD2 (6 bases each). This CDR3 comprises 16 residues. The germline CDR1 and CDR2 sequences are SGHVS and FNYEAQ. V was pared by 5 bases and J by 0 bases, with 11 bases between. Here the CDR3 reads CASSAQGLSGANVLTF. DNA of the CDR3: TGTGCCAGCAGCGCACAGGGACTCTCTGGGGCCAACGTCCTGACTTTC.

The chain recombines TRBV19 with TRBJ2-7, with TRBD2 matching over 16 bases. Per germline, CDR1 LNHDA and CDR2 SQIVND (reference sequence). The V segment lost 2 bases and the J segment 6 bases; nucleotides outside the gene matches: 10. The CDR3 consists of 18 residues. In DNA, the CDR3 is TGTGCCAGTAGTATATACTCCGGGACTAGCGGGGGGGCTGGCGAGCAGTACTTC. Its protein product is CASSIYSGTSGGAGEQYF.

The V and J genes are TRBV2 and TRBJ2-3, with a weak D call TRBD2 (5 bases). The V end was cut by 10 bases, the J end by 6 bases, with 14 bases between. The V gene's germline CDR1 is SNHLY and CDR2 FYNNEI. The CDR3 loop spans 12 amino acids. CDR3 in amino acids: CATKLSGDTQYF. CDR3 sequence (DNA): TGTGCCACTAAGTTATCGGGGGATACGCAGTATTTT.

This chain joins TRBV12-5 and TRBJ2-4; possibly TRBD2 for D (6 bases). Trimming removed 0 bases from V and 0 bases from J, with 12 bases in between. The CDR3 runs to 17 residues. Per germline, CDR1 LGHNT and CDR2 FRNRAP. The CDR3 loop is CASGLVLGGPAKNIQYF. The CDR3 bases are TGTGCTAGTGGTTTGGTACTCGGGGGTCCAGCCAAAAACATTCAGTACTTC.

This rearrangement joins TRBV21-1 to TRBJ2-2; the table gives TRBD1 as D, unverified against the DNA. TRBV21-1 is labeled a pseudogene. The CDR3 extends over 17 amino acids. This chain's CDR3 is CASSKGARQGATGELFF. For the CDR3, the DNA is TGTGCCAGCAGCAAAGGGGCACGACAGGGCGCCACCGGGGAGCTGTTTTTT.

The V call is TRBV5-6, the J call TRBJ1-3, with D unclear. The CDR3 has 14 residues. Germline V CDR1 and CDR2: SGHDT, YYEEEE. V lost 0 bases, J lost 0 bases, and 4 bases lay in between. The CDR3 is CASSLGHSGNTIYF. The CDR3 bases are TGTGCCAGCAGCTTGGGCCACTCTGGAAACACCATATATTTT.

V is TRBV6-5 and J is TRBJ1-2; D remains ambiguous. Germline V gives CDR1 MNHEY, CDR2 SVGAGI. The CDR3 is 13 amino acids. V lost 8 bases to trimming and J lost 5 bases, with 15 bases between them. CDR3 residues: CASRSPMEYGYTF. In nucleotides, the CDR3 is TGTGCCAGCCGATCCCCTATGGAATATGGCTACACCTTC.

The J gene is TRBJ1-5, the V gene TRBV9, with D unclear. Trimming shortened V by 7 bases and J by 3 bases, and 8 bases separated the two germline ends. The CDR3 has 12 residues. Germline V lookup: CDR1 SGDLS, CDR2 YYNGEE. The DNA of the CDR3 is TGTGCCAGCGGGCAGATCAATCAGCCCCAGCATTTT. Its protein product is CASGQINQPQHF.

This chain connects TRBV6-6 to TRBJ2-5; no clear D. Germline CDR1 is MNHNY and CDR2 is SVGAGI (reference sequence). This CDR3 region has 15 residues. The V gene lost 5 bases and the J gene lost 0 bases, with 13 bases spanning the gap. The CDR3 nucleotides are TGTGCCAGCAGTCTGGGCTGGTGGGACCAAGAGACCCAGTACTTC. Its protein is CASSLGWWDQETQYF.

The chain recombines TRBV5-1 with TRBJ1-6; D remains ambiguous. V lost 0 bases and J lost 10, with 17 bases in between. The CDR3 runs to 16 residues. Germline CDR1 and CDR2: SGHRS and YFSETQ. The CDR3 here is CASSLGPEGGASPLHF. Here the CDR3 DNA reads TGCGCCAGCAGCTTGGGGCCGGAGGGAGGAGCATCACCCCTCCACTTT.